The 14 T cell receptor beta chains below come from one sample, sequenced in a study of T cell changes during pregnancy in multiple sclerosis. Assay: immunoSEQ multiplex PCR; the TCRdb copy retains only in-frame clones and omits some. The sample yields tens of thousands of clones, more than 90% seen once. Source: peripheral blood, taken after pregnancy. These receptors originate from a female donor in good health, enrolled as a control in a pregnancy study.

The count of this clone is one. The V call is TRBV19, the J call TRBJ2-7, with 8 positions matching TRBD1. V trimming: 3 bases; J trimming: 6 bases; junction bases outside the gene matches: 7. Germline CDR1 LNHDA, CDR2 SQIVND (reference sequence). The CDR3 runs 14 residues. CDR3 loop: CASSIQGALGEQYF. CDR3 DNA sequence: TGTGCCAGTAGTATTCAGGGGGCGTTGGGCGAGCAGTACTTC.

The V gene is TRBV7-2, the J gene TRBJ1-2; D might be TRBD1 (5 bases). Trimming stripped 5 bases from V and 8 bases from J, with 18 bases between. This CDR3 region has 14 residues. Looked up from germline, CDR1 is SGHTA and CDR2 is FQGNSA. CDR3 region: CASSPSGGVGGYTF. The CDR3 DNA sequence: TGTGCCAGCAGCCCAAGTGGAGGGGTAGGCGGCTACACCTTC.

As for this clone: Different DNA sequences within this sample yield the same CDR3. The rearrangement joins TRBV11-2 to TRBJ2-7; the D gene is possibly TRBD1 (6 bases). This CDR3 has 11 amino acids. Germline V lookup: CDR1 SGHAT, CDR2 FQNNGV. V was clipped by 2 bases and J by 7 bases, with 6 bases between them. The CDR3 protein is CASSLTGEQYF. In DNA, the CDR3 is TGTGCCAGCAGCTTAACAGGGGAGCAGTACTTC.

The gene calls are TRBV28 and TRBJ1-1; TRBD1 might be the D (5 bases). The germline V gene encodes CDR1 MDHEN and CDR2 SYDVKM. The CDR3 is 16 residues long. Trimming took 5 bases from V and 1 from J, leaving 17 bases between them. For the CDR3, the DNA is TGTGCCAGCAGTACCGGGGGGTGGGGCTCGAACACTGAAGCTTTCTTT. Translated, it gives CASSTGGWGSNTEAFF.

The chain has TRBV6-5 and TRBJ1-6, with D possibly being TRBD1 (5 bases). Germline assignment: CDR1 MNHEY and CDR2 SVGAGI. Deletions cut 0 bases from V and 11 bases from J, with 11 bases between. The CDR3 runs to 14 residues. The CDR3 here is CASSYSEKTAPLHF. CDR3 in DNA: TGTGCCAGCAGTTACTCGGAAAAGACAGCACCCCTCCACTTT.

The V and J genes are TRBV28 and TRBJ2-2; D ambiguous. CDR3 length: 16 residues. Germline V CDR1 and CDR2: MDHEN, SYDVKM. Deletions cut 7 bases from V and 7 bases from J, with 22 bases between. CDR3 protein: CASTSGHAIYDGELFF. Here the CDR3 DNA reads TGTGCCAGCACAAGTGGTCACGCGATCTACGACGGGGAGCTGTTTTTT.

The chain combines TRBV29-1 with TRBJ2-3, with no clear D. The CDR3 is 13 amino acids. Germline CDR1 is SQVTM and CDR2 is ANQGSEA. V was pared by 3 bases and J by 5 bases, with 12 bases between. CDR3: CSVEAGTRDTQYF. The DNA of the CDR3 is TGCAGCGTTGAGGCAGGTACAAGAGATACGCAGTATTTT.

This rearrangement joins TRBV14 to TRBJ1-2; TRBD1 might be the D (6 bases). Germline loops: CDR1 SGHDN, CDR2 FVKESK. Trimming stripped 5 bases from V and 5 bases from J, with 15 bases between. The length of the CDR3 is 14 residues. The CDR3 DNA follows: TGTGCCAGCAGCATGAGGACAGCCGGGTATGGCTACACCTTC. Translation gives CASSMRTAGYGYTF.

The rearrangement joins TRBV7-3 to TRBJ2-3; possibly TRBD2 for D (6 bases). The V gene lost 5 bases and the J gene lost 2 bases, with 20 bases spanning the gap. Germline V lookup: CDR1 SGHTA, CDR2 FQGTGA. CDR3 length: 17 amino acids. The CDR3 loop is CASSLGGVRQYTDTQYF. The CDR3 nucleotides read TGTGCCAGCAGCCTAGGAGGGGTGCGACAGTACACAGATACGCAGTATTTT.

The chain combines TRBV27 with TRBJ2-1; 13 positions agree with TRBD2. Trimming took 5 bases from V and 1 from J; bases not matched to a gene: 2. The CDR3 has 16 residues. In germline, CDR1 is MNHEY, CDR2 SMNVEV (reference sequence). CDR3 DNA sequence: TGTGCCAGCAGTAGACTAGCGGGGGGTTCCTACAATGAGCAGTTCTTC. Residues: CASSRLAGGSYNEQFF.

The CDR3 region is CASSLAGASSYEQYF. For the CDR3, the DNA is TGTGCCAGCAGTCTAGCGGGTGCGAGCTCCTACGAGCAGTACTTC. The chain combines TRBV28 with TRBJ2-7; TRBD2 matches 8 bases. This CDR3 comprises 15 residues. Germline-derived CDR1 and CDR2 are MDHEN and SYDVKM. Germline trimming cut 5 bases from V and 0 bases from J; bases unmatched to any gene: 6.

This CDR3 reads CASSRRGITDTQYF. DNA for the CDR3: TGCGCCAGCAGCCGGCGGGGGATCACAGATACGCAGTATTTT. The V and J genes are TRBV4-1 and TRBJ2-3, with 7 bases identical to TRBD2. J was trimmed by 2 bases and V by 4 bases; bases with no gene match: 3. The CDR3 totals 14 residues. Germline CDR1 MGHRA, CDR2 YSYEKL.

This chain uses TRBV7-9 with TRBJ2-7; D gene unclear. Germline CDR1 and CDR2: SEHNR and FQNEAQ (reference sequence). V dropped 6 bases and J dropped 1 base, with 16 bases sitting between them. The CDR3 consists of 15 residues. The CDR3 sequence is CASSFQAIRSYEQYF. The CDR3 nucleotides are TGTGCCAGCAGTTTCCAGGCGATTCGGTCCTACGAGCAGTACTTC.

This rearrangement joins TRBV5-4 to TRBJ2-2, with D perhaps TRBD2 (5 bases). Germline CDR1 is SGHNT and CDR2 is YYREEE (reference sequence). The V gene lost 3 bases and the J gene lost 4 bases, with 13 bases spanning the gap. This CDR3 spans 15 amino acids. The DNA of the CDR3 is TGTGCCAGCAGCTGGGCCGGCGGGTTCACCGGGGAGCTGTTTTTT. Encoded protein: CASSWAGGFTGELFF.